The next 29 T cell receptor beta chains were all read from a single sample in a study of Graves' ophthalmopathy and Graves' hyperthyroidism (dated by TCRdb to between 2018 and 2020). Sequencing instrument: Illumina HiSeq 2000. For repertoire sequencing, the TCR beta CDR3 regions were amplified from RNA transcripts. A first-round RT-PCR used HTBI primers with the Qiagen OneStep RT-PCR kit, followed by a second-round multiplex PCR, size selection and purification. Using fastp at Q25 and MiXCR, TCRdb reprocessed the public reads and kept productive beta chains. CDR3 protein sequences are deduplicated, and each keeps its most common genes and DNA. Within this sample are about 380,000 distinct CDR3 sequences, with 15% to 17% of them counted one time only. Of the sample, approximately 7% falls within the top ten clones. Sequences were obtained from peripheral blood. The source is a young woman with stable Graves' hyperthyroidism. Donor details come from another sample of the same person, matched by shared clones.

This clonotype was detected many times. CDR3 nucleotides: TGCAGTGCTCTTCGGACTAGCGCCGGGGAGCTGTTTTTT. This gives the protein CSALRTSAGELFF. The chain carries TRBV20-1 and TRBJ2-2, with 9 nucleotides matching TRBD2. The CDR3 runs to 13 residues. Losses at the gene ends were 5 bases for V and 6 bases for J; bases not matched to a gene: 4. Germline values: CDR1 DFQATT, CDR2 SNEGSKA (reference sequence).

This chain uses TRBV18 with TRBJ1-5, with D perhaps TRBD1 (5 bases). The V end lost 2 bases, the J end lost 1 base, and 9 bases lay between the germline ends. Germline V lookup: CDR1 KGHSH, CDR2 LQKENI. CDR3 length: 15 amino acids. Written as DNA, the CDR3 is TGTGCCAGCTCACCATCAACAGGAAGCAATCAGCCCCAGCATTTT. This codes for CASSPSTGSNQPQHF.

V gene TRBV20-1 combines with J gene TRBJ1-5; possibly TRBD1 for D (6 bases). The germline CDR1 and CDR2 sequences are DFQATT and SNEGSKA (reference sequence). With 4 bases removed from V and 6 bases from J, the gap between germline ends came to 13 bases. The CDR3 is 13 residues long. The CDR3 sequence is CSATGVIGQPQHF. The CDR3 DNA sequence: TGCAGTGCTACAGGGGTAATAGGTCAGCCCCAGCATTTT.

This clonotype was observed once. Given the absence of the conserved phenylalanine or tryptophan at the CDR3 end, a read error is likely. The rearrangement links TRBV7-9 to TRBJ1-2; 12 bases line up with TRBD1. Germline loops: CDR1 SEHNR, CDR2 FQNEAQ (reference sequence). This CDR3 region has 14 residues. V was clipped by 5 bases and J by 8 bases; unmatched bases: 6. The CDR3 protein is CASSEGTGGQGYTL. The CDR3 coding sequence is TGTGCCAGCAGCGAGGGGACAGGGGGCCAAGGCTACACCTTG.

The table lists this clonotype with many counts. DNA of the CDR3: TGCGCCAGCAGCCAAGGAAAGGGCGGTGTAAGAGCGAGGTTCCGTCCTGAGACCCAGTACTTC. Its translation is CASSQGKGGVRARFRPETQYF. The rearrangement joins TRBV4-1 to TRBJ2-5; D gene unclear. The V end lost 1 base, the J end lost 5 bases, and 32 bases lay between the germline ends. The CDR3 loop spans 21 amino acids. Per the germline V gene, CDR1 is MGHRA and CDR2 is YSYEKL.

This clonotype was counted a few times. The gene calls are TRBV5-1 and TRBJ2-4; D possibly uses TRBD1 or TRBD2 (5 bases each). V lost 4 bases to trimming and J lost 1 base, with 18 bases between them. Germline V lookup: CDR1 SGHRS, CDR2 YFSETQ. The CDR3 contains 17 residues. CDR3 coding DNA: TGCGCCAGCAGCCTAGGGACCCCCTTTGGGGCCAAAAACATTCAGTACTTC. This encodes CASSLGTPFGAKNIQYF.

This clonotype has ten or more counts. The rearrangement joins TRBV7-8 to TRBJ1-1, with TRBD1 matching 8 bases. CDR1 is SGHVS and CDR2 is FQNEAQ in the germline V gene. The junction had 8 bases not matched to a gene; V was cut back by 5 bases and J by 3 bases. This CDR3 spans 15 amino acids. CDR3 sequence: CASSPFRGLDTEAFF. In DNA, the CDR3 is TGTGCCAGCAGCCCGTTCAGGGGGCTCGACACTGAAGCTTTCTTT.

Concerning this clonotype: This clone may be a read error of a much larger clone one base away. The chain employs TRBV19 and TRBJ1-5; D is possibly TRBD1 (5 bases). This CDR3 has 14 amino acids. Germline V gene lookup returns CDR1 LNHDA and CDR2 SQIVND (reference sequence). CDR3 residues: CASSTQGSNQPQRF. For the CDR3, the DNA is TGTGCCAGTAGTACTCAGGGTAGCAATCAGCCCCAGCGTTTT.

The gene calls are TRBV18 and TRBJ1-2; D might be TRBD1 (5 bases). The CDR3 is 19 amino acids. Germline assignment: CDR1 KGHSH and CDR2 LQKENI. V was shortened by 3 bases and J by 1 base, with 24 bases between the two germline ends. CDR3 coding DNA: TGTGCCAGCTCACCGACTCGTGGCCGGGACGCCCCTCATAACTATGGCTACACCTTC. Protein: CASSPTRGRDAPHNYGYTF. Based on the CDR3 plus reference TRBV18 and TRBJ1-2, the full variable domain is NAGVMQNPRHLVRRRGQEARLRCSPMKGHSHVYWYRQLPEEGLKFMVYLQKENIIDESGMPKERFSAEFPKEGPSILRIQQVVRGDSAAYFCASSPTRGRDAPHNYGYTFGSGTRLTVV.

A few counts support this clonotype. The chain recombines TRBV12-5 with TRBJ1-2; TRBD1 might be the D (6 bases). The CDR3 spans 15 residues. CDR1 is LGHNT, CDR2 FRNRAP, per germline. The V end lost 3 bases, the J end lost 4 bases, and 15 bases lay between the germline ends. The CDR3 region is CASGFFLGATYGYTF. Here the CDR3 DNA reads TGTGCTAGTGGTTTCTTTCTGGGGGCGACCTATGGCTACACCTTC.

Only a few counts were recorded for this clonotype. The rearrangement uses TRBV4-1 and TRBJ1-5; D is unresolved. There are 19 residues in the CDR3. Trimming pared 2 bases from V and 0 bases from J, leaving 20 bases between. Germline V CDR1 and CDR2: MGHRA, YSYEKL. CDR3 protein: CASSQLSDLLGFSNQPQHF. The CDR3 nucleotides are TGCGCCAGCAGCCAACTTTCTGACCTATTGGGGTTTAGCAATCAGCCCCAGCATTTT.

In this sample, this clonotype turned up many times. The chain combines TRBV6-5 with TRBJ2-5; either TRBD1 or TRBD2 may supply D (5 bases each). Trimming removed 7 bases from V and 5 bases from J, with 14 bases in between. Germline CDR1 reads MNHEY; CDR2 reads SVGAGI. The CDR3 covers 13 residues. The CDR3 reads CASTPQEGETQYF. The CDR3 DNA is TGTGCCAGCACCCCACAAGAGGGGGAGACCCAGTACTTC.

This clonotype was observed a handful of times. The V and J genes are TRBV6-2 or TRBV6-3 and TRBJ2-3, with 9 positions matching TRBD2. V shed 4 bases and J 3 bases; nucleotides not matched to a gene: 8. This CDR3 region has 16 residues. The germline gives CDR1 MNHEY, CDR2 SVGEGT. As DNA, the CDR3 is TGTGCCAGCAGTTCGCCTGGCGGGGGGGCAACAGATACGCAGTATTTT. Translating it yields CASSSPGGGATDTQYF.

This clonotype was seen a few times. The chain is built from TRBV18 and TRBJ2-7; D is perhaps TRBD1 or TRBD2 (6 bases each). Germline V CDR1 and CDR2: KGHSH, LQKENI. The CDR3 loop spans 19 amino acids. The V gene lost 3 bases and the J gene lost 2 bases, with 26 bases spanning the gap. The CDR3 DNA reads as TGTGCCAGCTCACCCGACACGTATAGGGGGGCGCGGTTCACCTACGAGCAGTACTTC. Protein product: CASSPDTYRGARFTYEQYF.

This clonotype was observed at least ten times. The chain carries TRBV6-1 and TRBJ1-1, with 9 bases identical to TRBD1. V was pared by 7 bases and J by 6 bases, with 9 bases of the junction left unmatched. The germline V gene encodes CDR1 MNHNS and CDR2 SASEGT. This CDR3 has 14 amino acids. The CDR3 nucleotides are TGTGCCAGCAACGGCGGGACAGGGTATTCTGAAGCTTTCTTT. Translation gives CASNGGTGYSEAFF.

The table lists this clonotype with many counts. V usage is TRBV12-3 or TRBV12-4 and J usage is TRBJ1-5; D is uncertain. V was clipped by 3 bases and J by 3 bases, with 3 bases between them. CDR3 size: 12 residues. The CDR3 DNA follows: TGTGCCAGCAGTTTCCACAATCAGCCCCAGCATTTT. Translated, it gives CASSFHNQPQHF.

This clonotype was detected ten times or more. The genes are TRBV6-1 and TRBJ2-7; D unclear. Trimming cost V 5 bases and J 7 bases, with 15 bases left between them. From germline, CDR1 is MNHNS and CDR2 SASEGT. This CDR3 has 13 amino acids. The CDR3 loop reads CASSRTKGGEQYF. In DNA, the CDR3 is TGTGCCAGCAGTCGAACTAAAGGTGGGGAGCAGTACTTC.

At least ten counts were recorded for this clonotype. CDR3 bases: TGTGCCAGCAGCTCCGAGGGACAACCAGAGACCCAGTACTTC. This codes for CASSSEGQPETQYF. The chain couples TRBV7-9 to TRBJ2-5; possibly TRBD1 for D (6 bases). The V gene's germline CDR1 is SEHNR and CDR2 FQNEAQ (reference sequence). The CDR3 is 14 amino acids. V was trimmed by 4 bases and J by 4 bases, leaving 13 bases between them.

This clonotype has only one observation. The junction and the germline gene differ at one end; a read error may be behind it. V gene TRBV6-1 combines with J gene TRBJ1-1; D call uncertain. The CDR3 consists of 14 residues. Germline CDR1 and CDR2: MNHNS and SASEGT. The CDR3 is CASSRRGMGTEAFF. CDR3 DNA: TGTGCTAGCAGTCGACGGGGAATGGGCACTGAAGCTTTCTTT.

The sample holds many counts of this clonotype. J is TRBJ2-5 and V is TRBV7-2; 11 bases line up with TRBD2. This CDR3 is 15 amino acids long. Germline trimming cut 5 bases from V and 0 bases from J; bases unmatched to any gene: 2. Germline CDR1 is SGHTA and CDR2 is FQGNSA. The CDR3 nucleotides are TGTGCCAGCAGCCTGACTAGCGGGGACCAAGAGACCCAGTACTTC. It translates to CASSLTSGDQETQYF.

This clonotype was seen ten or more times. The chain carries TRBV12-3 or TRBV12-4 and TRBJ1-2, with D possibly TRBD1 on 6 matching bases. Trimming left V 4 bases short and J 4 bases short, with 13 bases between. This CDR3 is 14 amino acids long. The DNA for the CDR3 is TGTGCCAGCAGTTCTGCAGGGGTCAGCTATGGCTACACCTTC. It encodes CASSSAGVSYGYTF.

This clonotype was counted ten times or more. This chain uses TRBV6-1 with TRBJ2-4; tentatively, D is TRBD1 (5 bases). The CDR3 covers 13 residues. Germline CDR1 MNHNS, CDR2 SASEGT. Trimming removed 2 bases from V and 9 bases from J, with 11 bases in between. CDR3: CASSETWQGIQYF. The CDR3 DNA sequence: TGTGCCAGCAGTGAAACCTGGCAGGGCATTCAGTACTTC.

The rearrangement uses TRBV5-1 and TRBJ2-2; possibly TRBD1 for D (5 bases). There are 15 residues in the CDR3. V was pared by 4 bases and J by 0 bases, with 10 bases between. Per the germline V gene, CDR1 is SGHRS and CDR2 is YFSETQ. CDR3 amino acids: CASSRQSTNTGELFF. The DNA of the CDR3 is TGCGCCAGCAGCAGACAGAGCACGAACACCGGGGAGCTGTTTTTT.

This clonotype was seen ten or more times. The chain joins TRBV24-1 to TRBJ2-2; TRBD1 is a possible D gene (6 bases). This CDR3 contains 13 residues. CDR1 and CDR2 from the germline V gene are KGHDR and SFDVKD. V gave up 12 bases and J gave up 4 bases, with 14 bases separating them. The CDR3 protein is CASQGRGTGELFF. CDR3 DNA sequence: TGTGCCTCACAGGGACGTGGCACCGGGGAGCTGTTTTTT.

This clonotype came up many times. The V gene is TRBV28, the J gene TRBJ1-6; TRBD1 matches at 9 bases. Germline CDR1 is MDHEN and CDR2 is SYDVKM. The CDR3 covers 17 residues. V lost 2 bases to trimming and J lost 9 bases; unmatched junction nucleotides: 11. The CDR3 DNA is TGTGCCAGCAGTTTACCCACCCCGGGACAGGGATTTTCACCCCTCCACTTT. Translated: CASSLPTPGQGFSPLHF.

A few counts support this clonotype. The chain joins TRBV29-1 to TRBJ2-7, with D perhaps matching TRBD1 (7 bases). This CDR3 has 12 amino acids. Germline CDR1 is SQVTM and CDR2 is ANQGSEA. Trimming took 2 bases from V and 7 from J, leaving 12 bases between them. The CDR3 spells CSVEKGAGEQYF. The DNA for the CDR3 is TGCAGCGTTGAAAAGGGGGCGGGGGAGCAGTACTTC.

The chain recombines TRBV12-3 or TRBV12-4 with TRBJ2-5; possibly TRBD1 for D (5 bases). V was clipped by 3 bases and J by 5 bases, with 19 bases between them. The CDR3 covers 16 residues. The CDR3 is CASSFLDTYLLETQYF. The CDR3 DNA reads TGTGCCAGCAGTTTTTTGGACACTTATCTTCTGGAGACCCAGTACTTC.

The chain joins TRBV6-5 to TRBJ2-7, with a weak D call TRBD2 (5 bases). Germline V gene sequence: CDR1 MNHEY, CDR2 SVGAGI. There are 15 residues in the CDR3. With 4 bases removed from V and 3 bases from J, the gap between germline ends came to 16 bases. CDR3 DNA sequence: TGTGCCAGCAGTTCTTCAGTATCACGGGGCTACGAGCAGTACTTC. Translation gives CASSSSVSRGYEQYF.

The rearrangement uses TRBV19 and TRBJ2-7; D is uncertain. V lost 9 bases and J lost 4, with 4 bases in between. The germline V gene has CDR1 LNHDA and CDR2 SQIVND (reference sequence). The CDR3 extends over 9 amino acids. This CDR3 is CARLYEQYF. CDR3 bases: TGTGCCAGACTATACGAGCAGTACTTC.